This T cell receptor (beta chain) was recovered during a study of control samples from healthy donors and cancer patients. CDR1 WNHNN and CDR2 SYGVQD come from the germline V gene (reference sequence). The germline V and J ends were trimmed by 0 bases and 4 bases, with 9 bases remaining between them. The CDR3 totals 14 residues. The repertoire was sequenced with immunoSEQ multiplex PCR; TCRdb's copy has only in-frame clones and lacks some. The sample comprises 110,000 or so clones, 80% to 90% of which are singletons, and approximately 15% rests with the top ten. V is TRBV10-1 and J is TRBJ2-5, with a possible D match to TRBD1 (6 bases). Sequenced input: blood. This TCR was recovered from a woman between 50 and 59 years old in good health. The CDR3 sequence is CASSESIGGETQYF. The DNA of the CDR3 is TGCGCCAGCAGTGAGTCGATAGGGGGAGAGACCCAGTACTTC.